The 19 T cell receptor beta chains below were found in one sample sequenced in a study of beta chain features in type 1 diabetes. Since all of the isolated RNA was reverse transcribed, expressed TCRB transcripts were what got sequenced. Clones were read by immunoSEQ multiplex PCR, and TCRdb kept only the in-frame ones, dropping some. The table records 200,000 to 250,000 clones, approximately 11% of them present only once. Specimen: central memory CD4+ T cells from blood. Receptors originate from a young man in good health.

V and J are TRBV9 and TRBJ2-1; 11 bases are a match to TRBD2. Germline V lookup: CDR1 SGDLS, CDR2 YYNGEE. After removal of 4 bases from V and 6 bases from J, the junction contained 6 bases not matched to a gene. The CDR3 loop spans 15 amino acids. The DNA of the CDR3 is TGTGCCAGCAGCAAGACTAGCGGGAAGGGCAATGAGCAGTTCTTC. The encoded protein is CASSKTSGKGNEQFF. Based on the CDR3 plus reference TRBV9 and TRBJ2-1, the full variable domain is DSGVTQTPKHLITATGQRVTLRCSPRSGDLSVYWYQQSLDQGLQFLIQYYNGEERAKGNILERFSAQQFPDLHSELNLSSLELGDSALYFCASSKTSGKGNEQFFGPGTRLTVL.

This clone was counted a few times. The rearrangement links TRBV6-5 to TRBJ2-1; 7 positions agree with TRBD1. The CDR3 extends over 15 amino acids. Germline assignment: CDR1 MNHEY and CDR2 SVGAGI. Unmatched junction bases numbered 5, after V lost 6 bases and J lost 0 bases. CDR3 protein: CASRRGQISYNEQFF. As DNA, the CDR3 is TGTGCCAGCAGGAGGGGACAGATCTCCTACAATGAGCAGTTCTTC.

The chain carries TRBV9 and TRBJ1-2; TRBD1 is a possible D gene (5 bases). The CDR3 length is 13 residues. Trimming cost V 5 bases and J 7 bases, with 15 bases left between them. Germline V gene data show CDR1 as SGDLS and CDR2 as YYNGEE. This CDR3 reads CASRRDRIGGYTF. The CDR3 bases are TGTGCCAGCAGGCGCGACAGAATTGGTGGCTACACCTTC.

The chain is built from TRBV7-9 and TRBJ2-5, with 7 bases fitting TRBD2. CDR1 is SEHNR, CDR2 FQNEAQ, per germline (reference sequence). The V gene end was trimmed by 5 bases and the J gene end by 3 bases; junction bases not matched to a gene: 6. The CDR3 spans 14 residues. The CDR3 loop reads CASSAGLSEETQYF. The CDR3 DNA follows: TGTGCCAGCAGCGCGGGACTATCGGAAGAGACCCAGTACTTC.

The genes are TRBV5-4 and TRBJ2-1, with 9 bases lining up with TRBD2. J was trimmed by 0 bases and V by 0 bases; bases with no gene match: 4. Per germline, CDR1 SGHNT and CDR2 YYREEE (reference sequence). CDR3 length equals 17 residues. The CDR3 region is CASSLGTSDISYNEQFF. As DNA, the CDR3 is TGTGCCAGCAGCTTGGGGACTAGCGACATCTCCTACAATGAGCAGTTCTTC.

This clone was observed a few times. The V gene is TRBV7-9, the J gene TRBJ1-2; possibly TRBD1 for D (5 bases). The CDR3 length is 13 residues. The germline V and J ends were trimmed by 2 bases and 10 bases, with 14 bases remaining between them. Germline loops: CDR1 SEHNR, CDR2 FQNEAQ (reference sequence). The CDR3 coding sequence is TGTGCCAGCAGCTTATCCGGGGCGCTGTACTACACCTTC. Its translation is CASSLSGALYYTF. Filled out from reference TRBV7-9 and TRBJ1-2, the complete variable domain reads DTGVSQNPRHKITKRGQNVTFRCDPISEHNRLYWYRQTLGQGPEFLTYFQNEAQLEKSRLLSDRFSAERPKGSFSTLEIQRTEQGDSAMYLCASSLSGALYYTFGSGTRLTVV.

This chain uses TRBV30 with TRBJ1-4, with 7 bases aligning to TRBD1. V shed 2 bases and J 7 bases; nucleotides not matched to a gene: 13. The CDR3 consists of 16 residues. CDR1 GTSNPN and CDR2 SVGIG come from the germline V gene (reference sequence). As DNA, the CDR3 is TGTGCCTGGAGTCGTAAACAGGGGAATTTGGGTGAAAAACTGTTTTTT. It codes for CAWSRKQGNLGEKLFF.

This clone was seen ten or more times. The chain recombines TRBV5-1 with TRBJ2-3; 8 positions agree with TRBD2. This CDR3 comprises 15 residues. The trim removed 3 bases at V and 0 bases at J, leaving 3 bases unmatched. Germline CDR1 and CDR2: SGHRS and YFSETQ. The CDR3: CASSYSGTSTDTQYF. DNA for the CDR3: TGCGCCAGCAGCTATAGCGGGACTAGCACAGATACGCAGTATTTT.

CDR3 sequence (DNA): TGTGCCAGCAGCTTAGCTGGCGCGGGCATCACAGATACGCAGTATTTT. Protein sequence: CASSLAGAGITDTQYF. The rearrangement joins TRBV11-2 to TRBJ2-3; tentatively, D is TRBD2 (5 bases). The CDR3 covers 16 residues. The germline CDR1 and CDR2 sequences are SGHAT and FQNNGV. Trimming cost V 1 base and J 2 bases, with 13 bases left between them.

In this sample, this clone turned up a few times. CDR3 coding DNA: TGCGCCAGCAGCTTGGCCACAGGGTCCTCTGGGGCCAACGTCCTGACTTTC. Translating it yields CASSLATGSSGANVLTF. J is TRBJ2-6 and V is TRBV5-1, with a possible D match to TRBD1 (6 bases). The germline V and J ends were trimmed by 0 bases and 0 bases, with 10 bases remaining between them. Germline assignment: CDR1 SGHRS and CDR2 YFSETQ. The length of the CDR3 is 17 residues.

This clone has just one count. The CDR3 nucleotides read TGCGCCAGCAGCTCGTGGGCCGCCCGGGGCACTGAAGCTTTCTTT. Amino acid sequence: CASSSWAARGTEAFF. The chain combines TRBV5-1 with TRBJ1-1; D gene unclear. The V gene's germline CDR1 is SGHRS and CDR2 YFSETQ. The CDR3 consists of 15 residues. Trimming shortened V by 3 bases and J by 4 bases, and 16 bases separated the two germline ends.

The table lists this clone with a count of one. The chain is built from TRBV5-6 and TRBJ2-3, with D unclear. CDR3 length equals 12 residues. Trimming took off 4 bases at V and 6 bases at J, with 9 bases between the two ends. CDR1 and CDR2 from the germline V gene are SGHDT and YYEEEE. This chain's CDR3 is CASSQTRDTQYF. CDR3 bases: TGTGCCAGCAGCCAAACAAGGGATACGCAGTATTTT.

This rearrangement joins TRBV5-6 to TRBJ2-2, with D tentatively TRBD2 (6 bases). CDR1 is SGHDT, CDR2 YYEEEE, per germline. There are 15 residues in the CDR3. V was shortened by 4 bases and J by 2 bases, with 12 bases between the two germline ends. The CDR3 loop reads CASSPYGRNTGELFF. CDR3 bases: TGTGCCAGCAGCCCGTACGGGAGAAACACCGGGGAGCTGTTTTTT.

The chain joins TRBV5-1 to TRBJ2-4, with D unclear. CDR1 and CDR2 (germline): SGHRS, YFSETQ. Trimming pared 3 bases from V and 2 bases from J, leaving 12 bases between. The CDR3 contains 15 residues. This CDR3 is CASSSPGYPKNIQYF. CDR3 coding DNA: TGCGCCAGCAGCTCCCCTGGGTATCCCAAAAACATTCAGTACTTC.

The chain links TRBV4-2 to TRBJ1-5, with D possibly matching TRBD1 (5 bases). The CDR3 is 16 amino acids. Trimming removed 4 bases at V and 9 bases at J, with 22 bases between. Germline assignment: CDR1 LGHNA and CDR2 YNFKEQ. CDR3 region: CASSLTRGAGFLPQHF. For the CDR3, the DNA is TGTGCCAGCAGCCTTACTCGAGGGGCCGGATTCTTGCCCCAGCATTTT.

In its sample, this clone was seen a few times. CDR3 nucleotides: TGTGCCAGCAGCTTGAGCCCCGTTCCGCAGTATTTT. Protein sequence: CASSLSPVPQYF. The chain combines TRBV7-3 with TRBJ2-3; no reliable D call. Germline V gene sequence: CDR1 SGHTA, CDR2 FQGTGA. The CDR3 covers 12 residues. The V end was cut by 3 bases, the J end by 10 bases, with 11 bases between.

In its sample, this clone was seen many times. This chain links TRBV28 with TRBJ2-1, with D hard to call. Trimming took off 8 bases at V and 8 bases at J, with 13 bases between the two ends. CDR3 size: 12 residues. Germline values: CDR1 MDHEN, CDR2 SYDVKM. CDR3 DNA sequence: TGTGCCAGCTGTGTAGGTGGGCATGAGCAGTTCTTC. As protein: CASCVGGHEQFF.

CDR3 sequence reads: CASSLGGGRNTEAFF. The CDR3 DNA reads as TGTGCCAGCAGCTTAGGCGGGGGTCGAAACACTGAAGCTTTCTTT. This sequence joins TRBV11-2 and TRBJ1-1, with D possibly being TRBD1 (5 bases). Trimming pared 1 base from V and 2 bases from J, leaving 11 bases between. The V gene's germline CDR1 is SGHAT and CDR2 FQNNGV. The CDR3 is made up of 15 amino acids.

The chain carries TRBV5-6 and TRBJ1-4; a possible D gene is TRBD1 (6 bases). V was shortened by 0 bases and J by 7 bases, with 16 bases between the two germline ends. Looked up from germline, CDR1 is SGHDT and CDR2 is YYEEEE. The CDR3 runs 16 residues. CDR3 nucleotides: TGTGCCAGCAGCTTGGCTAACAGGGATCGGGGTGAAAAACTGTTTTTT. Its protein is CASSLANRDRGEKLFF.